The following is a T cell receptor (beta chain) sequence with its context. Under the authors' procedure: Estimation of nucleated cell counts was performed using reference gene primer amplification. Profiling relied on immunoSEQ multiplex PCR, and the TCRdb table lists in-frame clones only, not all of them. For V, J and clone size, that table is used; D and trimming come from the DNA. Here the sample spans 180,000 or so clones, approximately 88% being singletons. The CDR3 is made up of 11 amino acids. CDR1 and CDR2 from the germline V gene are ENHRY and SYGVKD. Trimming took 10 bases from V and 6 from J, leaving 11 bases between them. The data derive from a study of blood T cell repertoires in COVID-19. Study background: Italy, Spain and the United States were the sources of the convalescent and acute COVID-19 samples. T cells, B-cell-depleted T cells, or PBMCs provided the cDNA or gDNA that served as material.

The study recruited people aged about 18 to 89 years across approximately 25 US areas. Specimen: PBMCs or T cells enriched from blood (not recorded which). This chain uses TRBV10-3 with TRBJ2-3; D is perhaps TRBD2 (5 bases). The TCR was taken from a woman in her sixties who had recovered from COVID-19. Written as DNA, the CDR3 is TGTGCCACCGAGGGCCATGATACGCAGTATTTT. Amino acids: CATEGHDTQYF.